This T cell receptor (beta chain) was captured in a study of OX40 agonist ivuxolimab in advanced cancers. Context from the whole study: Ivuxolimab was a fully human IgG2 agonistic monoclonal antibody targeting the costimulatory receptor OX40 (CD134). The monotherapy dose-escalation portion (N of about 50 patients) of the phase I ivuxolimab trial is reported in the paper. Partial responses occurred in three dose-escalation patients, of whom one had hepatocellular carcinoma and two had cutaneous melanoma. Peripheral TCRbeta sequencing aimed to test whether ivuxolimab altered TCR sequence diversity and caused clonal T-cell expansion. Prior anti-PD-1, anti-PD-L1 or anti-CTLA-4 therapy was permitted, and 30% to 50% of dose-escalation patients had received checkpoint inhibitors. Intravenous ivuxolimab was administered to patients every 2 weeks at six dose levels: 0.01, 0.1, 0.3, 1.5, 3 and 10 mg/kg. Among the approximately 54 dose-escalation patients, some 19 had hepatocellular carcinoma, approximately 15 melanoma, 9 renal cell carcinoma and 9 head and neck cancer. In the dose-escalation cohort, approximately 80% of patients were male, and the mean age was roughly 60 years with a range of about 20 to 79.

To sequence the TCRbeta CDR3 region, genomic DNA was isolated from the sorted cells. TCRbeta CDR3 regions were sequenced using the immunoSEQ Assay. The source is immuneACCESS, and TCRdb retained only in-frame sequences with V and J called. Part of the clones is not carried over; for the studies checked, unresolved V genes explain less than half of this, and the remainder is unexplained. This sample gives 55,000 to 65,000 clones in total; 75% to 90% of them show up just once. The ten largest clones represent under 0.8% of the sample. The V and J ends are trimmed by 7 bases and 6 bases, leaving 20 bases between them. The germline V gene yields SNHLY for CDR1 and FYNNEI for CDR2. The CDR3, from cysteine to phenylalanine, totals 15 residues. The retained sequence is limited to the CDR3, 45 bases, with the frame set at the first base. With respect to this clone: There is no known antigen for this receptor. No base-level quality is on record; no much larger clone is a single base apart.

Broad study findings and their caveats: After ivuxolimab, CD8+ T cells had more expanded clones than CD4+ T cells on average. Clonal expansion of both CD4+ and CD8+ blood T cells was observed from baseline to week 6 at doses 0.1 to 3.0 mg/kg. Low levels of normalized T-cell clonal expansion were also shown by some nonresponding patients. In the 0.1-3.0 mg/kg groups, partial responders had among the lowest normalized peripheral clonal expansion, particularly in CD8+ T cells. The antigen specificity of the peripheral T cells that underwent clonal expansion was not determined.

The trial excluded patients who had a history of autoimmune disease or were on systemic immunosuppression. Peripheral blood for TCR sequencing was collected from all dose cohorts at baseline, on cycle 4 day 1, and on cycle 7 day 1. The samples were taken from a phase I, first-in-human, multicenter, open-label dose-escalation trial of ivuxolimab. Adults with locally advanced or metastatic melanoma, renal cell carcinoma, hepatocellular carcinoma or head and neck squamous cell carcinoma were enrolled in the trial. Before TCR sequencing, CD4+ and CD8+ T cells were separately sorted from peripheral blood.

The clonotype originates from an adult with an advanced solid tumor such as melanoma, head and neck, liver or kidney cancer. Sample: CD4+ or CD8+ T cells sorted from blood, taken in a trial of the OX40 agonist ivuxolimab. The chain was built from TRBV2 and TRBJ2-3, and TRBD2 may be the D gene, going by 6 matching bases. The CDR3 protein sequence reads: CASTESGVVPDTQYF. At the DNA level, the sequence is TGTGCCAGCACCGAATCGGGAGTTGTCCCCGATACGCAGTATTTT. With all but the CDR3 taken from the reference TRBV2 and TRBJ2-3 genes, the full variable domain is: EPEVTQTPSHQVTQMGQEVILRCVPISNHLYFYWYRQILGQKVEFLVSFYNNEISEKSEIFDDQFSVERPDGSNFTLKIRSTKLEDSAMYFCASTESGVVPDTQYFGPGTRLTVL.